The present TCR beta chain was sequenced within a study of monozygotic twins with inflammatory bowel disease (dated by TCRdb to the late 2010s). In terms of the full investigation: In total, roughly 30 monozygotic twin pairs made up the full study: 19 Danish pairs, all IBD-discordant, plus nine German pairs, of which four were IBD-concordant and five were IBD-discordant. The search for disease-associated traits relied mainly on comparing IBD patients with their genetically identical healthy co-twins within discordant pairs. Each individual had, on average, about 151 000 unique TCRalpha sequences and 181 000 unique TCRbeta sequences available for analysis. The paper's findings and limits, for the study overall: Fewer clonotypes were shared with other individuals by IBD patients than by healthy twins, most markedly in patients showing signs of disease activity. Different T cell subtypes could not be distinguished in the analysis. IBD patients had lower TCRbeta repertoire diversity, measured by the inverse Simpson index, than their healthy co-twins. The results gave no support for a single strong signal or clonotype linked to IBD. Differing immunosuppressive treatments among patients may have added background noise and inter-individual variability to the repertoires. No difference in repertoire similarity was observed between concordant and discordant twins, possibly owing to limited statistical power.

The library was produced with 5' RACE. Preparation of each TCR library used 3,000 to 3,500 ng of total RNA. cDNA was synthesized with SMARTScribe reverse transcriptase in eight separate reactions per sample. During cDNA synthesis, template switching introduced unique molecular identifiers that contained a 6-nucleotide sample barcode. Amplification of TCRalpha and TCRbeta cDNA involved two nested PCRs of about 15 and 9 cycles, and each PCR was followed by bead purification. Before amplification, the cDNA was treated with uracil DNA-glycosylase and purified using the QIAquick PCR purification kit. The second PCR added Illumina TruSeq-compatible adapters along with sample-specific barcodes. Library quality and concentration were assessed using TapeStation and Qubit, and approximately 5 ng of each library was pooled. Sequencing of the pooled libraries was done on an Illumina HiSeq2500 single-index Rapid Run using custom sequencing primers and 2 x 100 bp reads. On the authors' methods: MiGEC version 1.2.6 was used for UMI-based consensus assembly, which corrected PCR and sequencing errors. MiXCR version 2.1.1 was used to carry out V(D)J alignment, clonotype assembly and CDR3 extraction. Gene usage, clonotype sharing and MAIT/NKT TCR abundance were normalised by analysing the top 1000, 10 000 and 20 000 clonotypes per sample. Diversity was computed as the inverse Simpson index with the vegan R package after downsampling to 27 000 UMIs. Statistical testing used paired Mann-Whitney U tests on the discordant twin pairs and applied Benjamini-Hochberg correction for multiple testing. TCRdb reprocessed the reads, so every CDR3 protein sequence counts as one entry and DNA is not shown. The authors' filters were not applied to this entry. The sample's table covers 400,000 to 500,000 distinct CDR3 sequences. The ten top clones hold under 3% of the sample.

Including the terminal cysteine and phenylalanine, the CDR3 comprises 19 residues. No DNA is given. Reading the germline V gene (reference sequence) gives CDR1 DFQATT and CDR2 SNEGSKA. From each donor, an approximately 2.3 ml peripheral blood sample was drawn into PAXgene tubes and stored at -80 degrees C. Without any T cell sorting, total RNA was extracted from whole blood using the PAXgene blood miRNA kit on an automated QIAcube. Peripheral blood from monozygotic twin pairs, either concordant or discordant for inflammatory bowel disease, underwent deep TCRalpha and TCRbeta repertoire profiling that used unique molecular barcoding. Smoking habits were recorded for all twin pairs, and each individual was classified as a current, former or never smoker. Turning to this clonotype: Its antigen remains unidentified.

The sequence is built from TRBV20-1 and TRBJ2-1; TCRdb's assignment of TRBD2 cannot be checked, as there is no DNA. What was sequenced was blood. The TCR originated in a human donor with ulcerative colitis or Crohn's disease, or a healthy co-twin of an affected twin (not recorded which). The CDR3 reads as follows: CSARSGGGGPASSYNEQFF.